A selection of T cell receptor beta chains follows, all from one sample in a study of blood T cell repertoires in COVID-19. Produced via immunoSEQ multiplex PCR; TCRdb's table is partial and in-frame only. This sample has some 250,000 clones, with roughly 90% found just once. Input material: peripheral blood. These receptors all stem from a woman in her thirties with COVID-19, enrolled during active disease. Each CDR3 is given with its conserved first and last residue. The order of the fields is J gene, D gene, clone size, V gene, CDR3 protein, CDR3 DNA. D genes are given only for firm matches. Expanded clones get a size class; other rows say once, few or many, or leave the size out.

J gene: TRBJ2-1
D gene: -
clone size: -
V gene: TRBV29-1
CDR3 protein: CSVEGTASYNEQFF
CDR3 DNA: TGCAGCGTTGAAGGGACAGCCTCCTACAATGAGCAGTTCTTC

J gene: TRBJ1-2
D gene: -
clone size: once
V gene: TRBV5-6
CDR3 protein: CASGSNHFGGRYYGYTF
CDR3 DNA: TGTGCCAGCGGATCCAATCATTTCGGTGGGAGGTACTATGGCTACACCTTC

J gene: TRBJ1-1
D gene: -
clone size: -
V gene: TRBV19
CDR3 protein: CASSIRDSRAKAFF
CDR3 DNA: TGTGCCAGTAGTATTCGAGACAGTCGAGCCAAAGCTTTCTTT

J gene: TRBJ2-3
D gene: TRBD2
clone size: -
V gene: TRBV28
CDR3 protein: CASSTVAGRTDTQYF
CDR3 DNA: TGTGCCAGCAGCACGGTAGCGGGGCGCACAGATACGCAGTATTTT

J gene: TRBJ2-1
D gene: -
clone size: -
V gene: TRBV19
CDR3 protein: CASGSGAYNEQFF
CDR3 DNA: TGTGCCAGTGGCAGCGGCGCCTACAATGAGCAGTTCTTC

J gene: TRBJ2-1
D gene: -
clone size: -
V gene: TRBV19
CDR3 protein: CASSIGVNEQFF
CDR3 DNA: TGTGCCAGTAGTATTGGAGTTAATGAGCAGTTCTTC

J gene: TRBJ1-2
D gene: TRBD1
clone size: -
V gene: TRBV19
CDR3 protein: CASSIQGAPGYTF
CDR3 DNA: TGTGCCAGTAGTATCCAGGGGGCGCCGGGCTACACCTTC

J gene: TRBJ2-2
D gene: TRBD2
clone size: few
V gene: TRBV29-1
CDR3 protein: CSASKSASGGRSGELFF
CDR3 DNA: TGCAGCGCCTCAAAGTCGGCTAGCGGGGGCCGAAGCGGGGAGCTGTTTTTT

J gene: TRBJ2-7
D gene: -
clone size: -
V gene: TRBV6-5
CDR3 protein: CASKRVSTVEQYF
CDR3 DNA: TGTGCCAGCAAGCGCGTCTCGACAGTAGAGCAGTACTTC

J gene: TRBJ2-1
D gene: TRBD2
clone size: -
V gene: TRBV20-1
CDR3 protein: CSATGLGKQFF
CDR3 DNA: TGCAGTGCTACCGGACTAGGAAAGCAGTTCTTC

J gene: TRBJ1-2
D gene: TRBD1
clone size: -
V gene: TRBV19
CDR3 protein: CASSIDRGSNYGYTF
CDR3 DNA: TGTGCCAGTAGTATCGACAGGGGGAGTAACTATGGCTACACCTTC

J gene: TRBJ2-3
D gene: -
clone size: -
V gene: TRBV9
CDR3 protein: CASSVGGLSTDTQYF
CDR3 DNA: TGTGCCAGCAGCGTAGGTGGGCTCAGCACAGATACGCAGTATTTT

J gene: TRBJ1-2
D gene: TRBD1
clone size: -
V gene: TRBV2
CDR3 protein: CASRSTGEGYTF
CDR3 DNA: TGTGCCAGCAGGTCAACAGGGGAGGGCTACACCTTC

J gene: TRBJ1-5
D gene: -
clone size: -
V gene: TRBV2
CDR3 protein: CASTDEGQPQHF
CDR3 DNA: TGTGCCAGCACAGATGAGGGTCAGCCCCAGCATTTT

J gene: TRBJ2-5
D gene: -
clone size: once
V gene: TRBV9
CDR3 protein: CASSVVDSVTQYF
CDR3 DNA: TGTGCCAGCAGCGTAGTGGATAGCGTCACCCAGTACTTC

J gene: TRBJ1-5
D gene: TRBD1
clone size: -
V gene: TRBV20-1
CDR3 protein: CSARAGGTQHF
CDR3 DNA: TGCAGTGCTAGAGCAGGGGGGACCCAGCATTTT

J gene: TRBJ2-1
D gene: TRBD1
clone size: -
V gene: TRBV5-1
CDR3 protein: CASSFGTGGPHEQFF
CDR3 DNA: TGCGCCAGCAGCTTTGGGACAGGAGGACCCCATGAGCAGTTCTTC

J gene: TRBJ1-1
D gene: -
clone size: -
V gene: TRBV18
CDR3 protein: CASSPPGWSRAEAFF
CDR3 DNA: TGTGCCAGCTCACCTCCCGGTTGGAGCAGGGCTGAAGCTTTCTTT

J gene: TRBJ2-7
D gene: TRBD2
clone size: -
V gene: TRBV9
CDR3 protein: CASSFPGLVREQYF
CDR3 DNA: TGTGCCAGCAGCTTCCCGGGACTAGTGAGGGAGCAGTACTTC

J gene: TRBJ2-7
D gene: TRBD1
clone size: -
V gene: TRBV30
CDR3 protein: CAWSRNRGLEQYF
CDR3 DNA: TGTGCCTGGAGTCGTAACAGGGGGTTAGAGCAGTACTTC

J gene: TRBJ1-2
D gene: TRBD1
clone size: -
V gene: TRBV9
CDR3 protein: CASSVAPGGAGGYTF
CDR3 DNA: TGTGCCAGCAGCGTAGCCCCAGGGGGCGCGGGCGGCTACACCTTC

J gene: TRBJ2-5
D gene: TRBD1
clone size: -
V gene: TRBV6-5
CDR3 protein: CASTRTGTETQYF
CDR3 DNA: TGTGCCAGCACCCGGACAGGGACAGAGACCCAGTACTTC

J gene: TRBJ1-6
D gene: TRBD1
clone size: -
V gene: TRBV27
CDR3 protein: CASGDRGSYNSPLHF
CDR3 DNA: TGTGCCAGCGGGGACAGGGGTTCCTATAATTCACCCCTCCACTTT

J gene: TRBJ2-2
D gene: -
clone size: few
V gene: TRBV7-9
CDR3 protein: CASSHGQHTGELFF
CDR3 DNA: TGTGCCAGCAGCCACGGACAGCACACCGGGGAGCTGTTTTTT

J gene: TRBJ1-2
D gene: -
clone size: -
V gene: TRBV5-5
CDR3 protein: CASRKTGSGGYTF
CDR3 DNA: TGTGCCAGCAGGAAGACCGGGTCGGGGGGCTACACCTTC

J gene: TRBJ2-3
D gene: -
clone size: -
V gene: TRBV24-1
CDR3 protein: CASKGRADTQYF
CDR3 DNA: TGTGCCTCCAAAGGGAGAGCAGATACGCAGTATTTT

J gene: TRBJ2-3
D gene: -
clone size: once
V gene: TRBV3-1/TRBV3-2
CDR3 protein: CASSHGGAQYF
CDR3 DNA: TGTGCCAGCAGCCATGGCGGGGCGCAGTATTTT

J gene: TRBJ1-3
D gene: -
clone size: -
V gene: TRBV4-1
CDR3 protein: CASSQETRGYGNTIYF
CDR3 DNA: TGCGCCAGCAGCCAAGAAACCAGGGGATATGGAAACACCATATATTTT

J gene: TRBJ2-1
D gene: TRBD1
clone size: once
V gene: TRBV12-5
CDR3 protein: CASGLAQGFEQFF
CDR3 DNA: TGTGCTAGTGGTTTGGCACAGGGGTTCGAGCAGTTCTTC

J gene: TRBJ2-7
D gene: TRBD1
clone size: -
V gene: TRBV6-5
CDR3 protein: CASSLRGREQYF
CDR3 DNA: TGTGCCAGCAGCCTCAGGGGGCGCGAGCAGTACTTC

J gene: TRBJ2-3
D gene: TRBD2
clone size: -
V gene: TRBV5-1
CDR3 protein: CASSPGLAGVGDTQYF
CDR3 DNA: TGCGCCAGCAGCCCTGGACTAGCGGGGGTGGGAGATACGCAGTATTTT

J gene: TRBJ2-7
D gene: -
clone size: few
V gene: TRBV7-9
CDR3 protein: CASSELPAGESYEQYF
CDR3 DNA: TGTGCCAGCAGCGAGCTCCCGGCAGGCGAATCCTACGAGCAGTACTTC

J gene: TRBJ2-2
D gene: TRBD2
clone size: -
V gene: TRBV3-1/TRBV3-2
CDR3 protein: CASSRLAGVSGELFF
CDR3 DNA: TGTGCCAGCAGCCGACTAGCGGGGGTGTCCGGGGAGCTGTTTTTT

J gene: TRBJ2-5
D gene: -
clone size: -
V gene: TRBV3-1/TRBV3-2
CDR3 protein: CASSQGGARGKRETQYF
CDR3 DNA: TGTGCCAGCAGCCAAGGAGGGGCCAGGGGTAAGAGAGAGACCCAGTACTTC

J gene: TRBJ1-1
D gene: -
clone size: -
V gene: TRBV18
CDR3 protein: CASSPYSNWVGNTEAFF
CDR3 DNA: TGTGCCAGCTCACCGTACAGTAACTGGGTGGGGAACACTGAAGCTTTCTTT

J gene: TRBJ1-2
D gene: -
clone size: -
V gene: TRBV5-6
CDR3 protein: CASSGDSYYGYTF
CDR3 DNA: TGTGCCAGCAGCGGAGACAGCTACTATGGCTACACCTTC

J gene: TRBJ1-1
D gene: -
clone size: -
V gene: TRBV19
CDR3 protein: CASILHRGNTEAFF
CDR3 DNA: TGTGCCAGTATCCTCCACCGGGGGAACACTGAAGCTTTCTTT

J gene: TRBJ2-7
D gene: -
clone size: -
V gene: TRBV28
CDR3 protein: CASRLTGRYEQYF
CDR3 DNA: TGTGCCAGCAGGCTGACAGGGAGGTACGAGCAGTACTTC

J gene: TRBJ2-2
D gene: TRBD2
clone size: -
V gene: TRBV5-4
CDR3 protein: CASSLGPGTRHGELFF
CDR3 DNA: TGTGCCAGCAGCTTGGGACCCGGGACTAGGCACGGGGAGCTGTTTTTT

J gene: TRBJ1-5
D gene: -
clone size: -
V gene: TRBV7-8
CDR3 protein: CASSLAMEGRQPQHF
CDR3 DNA: TGTGCCAGCAGCTTAGCGATGGAGGGAAGGCAGCCCCAGCATTTT